This TCR beta chain derives from a study of T-cell memory formation after mild COVID-19 listed by TCRdb under 2021. Describing the broader study: TCR sequence clusters from the two donors were found to be largely donor specific. Two young, previously healthy adult volunteers, one female and one male, were included in the cohort. Longitudinal TCRalpha and TCRbeta repertoire sequencing tracked T-cell clones expanding and contracting after mild COVID-19 in a couple of donors.

About this clonotype: The antigen it binds to is not known. No much larger clonotype is one base removed from it; base qualities were not supplied.

Here V drops 4 bases and J drops 1 base, and the junction holds 3 bases not matched to any gene. Inclusive of the bounding cysteine and phenylalanine, the CDR3 is 15 residues long. Only the CDR3 DNA stays, 45 bases, in frame from base 1. From a lookup of the germline V gene (reference sequence), CDR1 and CDR2 are SEHNR and FQNEAQ. PBMCs were isolated by Ficoll-Paque density gradient centrifugation. TCRdb records Illumina NovaSeq 6000 as the sequencer. TCRalpha and TCRbeta cDNA libraries were constructed by 5'RACE with constant-segment primers, with sample barcodes and unique molecular identifiers being introduced. RNA was extracted from every sample with Trizol reagent. Amplification of the libraries took two PCR steps, and the second step added a second sample barcode plus Illumina TruSeq adapters. The libraries were sequenced on an Illumina NovaSeq using 2 x 150 bp paired-end reads. On the authors' methods: With migec v1.2.7, reads were demultiplexed and then collapsed into UMI-guided consensus sequences. With mixcr v2.1.11, UMI consensuses were aligned to TRA and TRB V and J templates and assembled into clonotypes. Clonotypes were classified as expanded or contracted when called significant by both edgeR and NoisET, with noise models trained on biological replicates. For edgeR calls, a false discovery rate-adjusted p below 0.01 and a log2 fold-change threshold of 1 were applied. As an exploratory analysis of dynamics, max-normalized trajectories of the 1000 most abundant clonotypes were examined with PCA combined with hierarchical clustering. Separately sequenced CD4+ and CD8+ repertoires were used to assign a CD4 or CD8 phenotype to each responding clone. In TCRdb, the public reads were trimmed at Q25 with fastp and aligned with MiXCR, with productive beta chains retained. Here each entry gathers all rows of one CDR3 protein and keeps the most common genes and DNA. TCRdb's processing, not the study's, gives the V and J calls here. The sample table lists over 95,000 distinct CDR3 sequences, 20% to 25% of them with a count of one. The top ten hold around 40% of the sample.

What the study reported, not specific to this receptor: Contracting CD4+ clones turned up mainly in the CM and EM memory subsets, whereas EMRA was where CD8+ clones were enriched. Some responding clones were found in pre-infection memory, which suggests that pre-existing cross-reactive memory T cells took part in the SARS-CoV-2 response. The study covered only a couple of mild cases, and larger cohorts including severe cases with pre-infection samples were considered necessary. Whether the second-wave clones peaking on day 37 were SARS-CoV-2 specific was not confirmed. Clones contracting from day 15 to 85 had balanced CD4/CD8 phenotypes, while a second wave expanding from day 15 to 37 was biased towards CD4+.

The specimen sequenced was PBMCs or a T cell subset sorted from them (not recorded which). The clonotype comes from a man younger than 35 who had mild COVID-19 (a few samples of this study predate the infection). The sample titles of this study are shuffled in the database, so cell type and time point are left out; the donor was told from shared clones. The sequence joins TRBV7-9 to TRBJ2-3; TRBD1 agrees with 9 junctional bases. The CDR3 reads CASSSWDRGTDTQYF. The bases are TGTGCCAGCAGCTCCTGGGACAGGGGCACAGATACGCAGTATTTT. With all but the CDR3 taken from the reference TRBV7-9 and TRBJ2-3 genes, the full variable domain is: DTGVSQNPRHKITKRGQNVTFRCDPISEHNRLYWYRQTLGQGPEFLTYFQNEAQLEKSRLLSDRFSAERPKGSFSTLEIQRTEQGDSAMYLCASSSWDRGTDTQYFGPGTRLTVL.